This is a list of T cell receptor beta chains from one sample in a study of blood T cell repertoires in COVID-19. Repertoires were generated with immunoSEQ multiplex PCR, while TCRdb's copy carries only in-frame clones and drops some. The sample holds 190,000 or so clones, 86% seen once. The sample consisted of PBMCs or T cells enriched from blood (not recorded which). All receptors derive from a woman aged 25-40 years who had been exposed to COVID-19. Both conserved end residues are part of each CDR3. The D gene is left open where the match is weak. Clone size is not always given. Where it is, it says once, few, many or a class for expanded clones.

abundance,j_gene,d_gene,v_gene,CDR3aa,CDR3nt
NA,TRBJ2-1,TRBD2,TRBV3-1/TRBV3-2,CASSTRLQRGDNEQFF,TGTGCCAGCAGCACCCGGCTCCAGCGGGGAGACAATGAGCAGTTCTTC
NA,TRBJ2-5,TRBD1,TRBV10-1,CATAPGTGNDETQYF,TGCGCCACCGCACCCGGGACAGGGAATGATGAGACCCAGTACTTC
NA,TRBJ1-1,NA,TRBV3-1/TRBV3-2,CASSLGGQNTEAFF,TGTGCCAGCAGTCTCGGAGGGCAGAACACTGAAGCTTTCTTT
NA,TRBJ2-7,TRBD2,TRBV5-1,CASSPRGDPYEQYF,TGCGCCAGCAGCCCGCGGGGGGATCCCTACGAGCAGTACTTC
NA,TRBJ1-4,NA,TRBV10-3,CAISESEDEKLFF,TGTGCCATCAGTGAGTCGGAGGACGAAAAACTGTTTTTT
NA,TRBJ1-2,NA,TRBV7-9,CASSLEARDYGYTF,TGTGCCAGCAGCTTAGAAGCCAGGGACTATGGCTACACCTTC
NA,TRBJ2-2,NA,TRBV9,CASRPSGAGTGELFF,TGTGCCAGCAGACCCAGTGGGGCGGGGACCGGGGAGCTGTTTTTT
NA,TRBJ1-1,TRBD1,TRBV2,CASSEPGRGITEAFF,TGTGCCAGCAGTGAACCGGGCAGGGGGATCACTGAAGCTTTCTTT
NA,TRBJ2-3,TRBD2,TRBV27,CASSPWGRAHYAVANTDTQYF,TGTGCCAGCAGTCCTTGGGGGAGGGCTCATTACGCGGTGGCGAACACAGATACGCAGTATTTT
NA,TRBJ2-7,NA,TRBV5-1,CASSLVLQSRAYEQYF,TGCGCCAGCAGCTTGGTGTTGCAATCCAGGGCGTACGAGCAGTACTTC
NA,TRBJ1-5,TRBD1,TRBV5-1,CASSLGDRGSQPQHF,TGCGCCAGCAGCTTGGGGGACAGGGGGTCGCAGCCCCAGCATTTT
NA,TRBJ2-1,TRBD1,TRBV29-1,CSVRGGQGYHNEQFF,TGCAGCGTGAGGGGGGGACAGGGCTATCACAATGAGCAGTTCTTC
NA,TRBJ2-7,NA,TRBV20-1,CSVGGYEQYF,TGCAGTGTGGGGGGTTACGAGCAGTACTTC
NA,TRBJ1-2,NA,TRBV6-1,CASSERQGRGYTF,TGTGCCAGCAGTGAAAGGCAGGGTAGGGGCTACACCTTC
once,TRBJ2-2,NA,TRBV19,CASSIQRDGELFF,TGTGCCAGTAGTATTCAGAGGGACGGGGAGCTGTTTTTT
NA,TRBJ2-3,TRBD1,TRBV5-1,CASSLGQGETQITQYF,TGCGCCAGCAGCCTTGGACAGGGGGAGACACAGATAACGCAGTATTTT
NA,TRBJ1-2,NA,TRBV9,CASSGTNYGYTF,TGTGCCAGCAGCGGAACAAACTATGGCTACACCTTC
NA,TRBJ1-5,TRBD1,TRBV5-3,CARSPDRPLAQHF,TGTGCCAGAAGCCCGGACAGGCCCCTGGCCCAGCATTTT
NA,TRBJ1-1,TRBD1,TRBV9,CASSVTGGVSTEAFF,TGTGCCAGCAGCGTGACAGGGGGCGTAAGTACTGAAGCTTTCTTT
NA,TRBJ1-1,NA,TRBV11-3,CASRPSRQRTNTEAFF,TGTGCCAGCAGACCGTCCCGACAGAGGACGAACACTGAAGCTTTCTTT
NA,TRBJ1-2,TRBD1,TRBV5-1,CASSREGQNYGYTF,TGCGCCAGCAGCCGGGAGGGACAGAACTATGGCTACACCTTC
NA,TRBJ1-5,TRBD1,TRBV27,CASSFRQGHNQPQHF,TGTGCCAGCAGTTTTCGACAGGGGCACAATCAGCCCCAGCATTTT
NA,TRBJ1-2,NA,TRBV28,CASRQDYGYTF,TGTGCCAGCAGACAGGACTATGGCTACACCTTC
NA,TRBJ2-3,NA,TRBV5-1,CASSAGGTITDTQYF,TGCGCCAGCAGCGCCGGCGGGACCATCACAGATACGCAGTATTTT
NA,TRBJ1-2,TRBD1,TRBV7-9,CASHDRENYGYTF,TGTGCCAGCCATGACAGGGAGAACTATGGCTACACCTTC
NA,TRBJ2-7,NA,TRBV14,CASSQAASYEQYF,TGTGCCAGCAGCCAAGCCGCCAGCTACGAGCAGTACTTC
NA,TRBJ1-4,TRBD1,TRBV5-1,CASSLEGQGEKLFF,TGCGCCAGCAGCTTGGAGGGACAGGGTGAAAAACTGTTTTTT
few,TRBJ2-3,NA,TRBV25-1,CASSERGRTSDTQYF,TGTGCCAGCAGTGAACGTGGGCGTACATCAGATACGCAGTATTTT
NA,TRBJ1-5,TRBD1,TRBV27,CASSFSGGNQPQHF,TGTGCCAGCAGTTTTTCAGGGGGTAATCAGCCCCAGCATTTT
NA,TRBJ2-7,TRBD2,TRBV3-1/TRBV3-2,CASSQGLAGALPYEQYF,TGTGCCAGCAGCCAAGGACTAGCGGGGGCCCTCCCCTACGAGCAGTACTTC
few,TRBJ2-1,TRBD1,TRBV25-1,CASGDSRDEQFF,TGTGCCAGCGGGGACAGTCGGGATGAGCAGTTCTTC
NA,TRBJ1-4,NA,TRBV2,CASTRLGQEGEKLFF,TGTGCCAGCACACGCTTGGGGCAGGAGGGTGAAAAACTGTTTTTT
NA,TRBJ2-3,TRBD2,TRBV27,CASSLSAGGTDTQYF,TGTGCCAGCAGTTTATCCGCGGGGGGGACAGATACGCAGTATTTT
once,TRBJ1-1,NA,TRBV7-3,CASSSTPDTEAFF,TGTGCCAGCAGCTCGACACCGGACACTGAAGCTTTCTTT
NA,TRBJ2-7,TRBD1,TRBV28,CASSSTGTGRHEQYF,TGTGCCAGCAGTTCGACCGGGACAGGGCGGCACGAGCAGTACTTC
NA,TRBJ1-5,TRBD1,TRBV19,CASSIVERGLSNQPQHF,TGTGCCAGTAGTATAGTTGAGAGGGGGCTTAGCAATCAGCCCCAGCATTTT
NA,TRBJ2-2,NA,TRBV27,CASSPSWGVTTGELFF,TGTGCCAGCTCTCCTTCGTGGGGGGTGACCACCGGGGAGCTGTTTTTT
NA,TRBJ2-7,TRBD1,TRBV5-6,CASSFVQGSPYEQYF,TGTGCCAGCAGCTTCGTACAGGGGAGTCCCTACGAGCAGTACTTC
NA,TRBJ1-1,NA,TRBV14,CASSQERGSAFF,TGTGCCAGCAGCCAAGAACGGGGGAGTGCTTTCTTT
NA,TRBJ2-2,NA,TRBV2,CASSPVRGTGELFF,TGTGCCAGCAGCCCGGTTCGGGGAACCGGGGAGCTGTTTTTT
NA,TRBJ1-1,NA,TRBV28,CASRTSGGTEAFF,TGTGCCAGCAGAACTTCGGGGGGCACTGAAGCTTTCTTT
NA,TRBJ2-2,TRBD1,TRBV2,CASHRQGATGELFF,TGTGCCAGCCACAGACAGGGGGCCACCGGGGAGCTGTTTTTT
NA,TRBJ2-1,TRBD1,TRBV10-3,CAISGPTGGPEQFF,TGTGCCATCAGTGGCCCGACAGGGGGACCCGAGCAGTTCTTC
NA,TRBJ2-7,NA,TRBV11-3,CASSFRGTYEQYF,TGTGCCAGCAGCTTCCGGGGTACCTACGAGCAGTACTTC
NA,TRBJ2-7,NA,TRBV2,CASSDLGTFYEQYF,TGTGCCAGCAGTGACCTTGGGACATTCTACGAGCAGTACTTC
NA,TRBJ2-5,TRBD1,TRBV5-1,CASSPGQGFVSETQYF,TGCGCCAGCAGTCCTGGACAGGGGTTCGTCTCTGAGACCCAGTACTTC
NA,TRBJ1-1,NA,TRBV7-8,CASSLVARTEAFF,TGTGCCAGCAGCTTAGTCGCCAGGACTGAAGCTTTCTTT
NA,TRBJ2-1,TRBD1,TRBV11-3,CASRQGFHEQFF,TGTGCCAGCAGACAGGGGTTCCATGAGCAGTTCTTC
once,TRBJ1-5,TRBD1,TRBV2,CASSVQGSNNQPQHF,TGTGCCAGCAGTGTACAGGGGTCTAACAATCAGCCCCAGCATTTT
NA,TRBJ1-2,TRBD1,TRBV5-4,CASSFGGTGPSYYGYTF,TGTGCCAGCAGCTTTGGGGGGACAGGGCCGTCTTACTATGGCTACACCTTC
NA,TRBJ2-1,TRBD1,TRBV27,CASTQGAAYNEQFF,TGTGCCAGTACTCAGGGGGCGGCCTACAATGAGCAGTTCTTC
NA,TRBJ1-3,NA,TRBV5-1,CASSLSFSGNTIYF,TGCGCCAGCAGCTTGTCCTTCTCTGGAAACACCATATATTTT
NA,TRBJ2-3,TRBD1,TRBV5-6,CASSRDREEDTQYF,TGTGCCAGCAGCCGGGACAGGGAAGAGGATACGCAGTATTTT
once,TRBJ1-2,NA,TRBV5-6,CASSLPRTVRGYTF,TGTGCCAGCAGCTTGCCCCGGACAGTTCGCGGCTACACCTTC